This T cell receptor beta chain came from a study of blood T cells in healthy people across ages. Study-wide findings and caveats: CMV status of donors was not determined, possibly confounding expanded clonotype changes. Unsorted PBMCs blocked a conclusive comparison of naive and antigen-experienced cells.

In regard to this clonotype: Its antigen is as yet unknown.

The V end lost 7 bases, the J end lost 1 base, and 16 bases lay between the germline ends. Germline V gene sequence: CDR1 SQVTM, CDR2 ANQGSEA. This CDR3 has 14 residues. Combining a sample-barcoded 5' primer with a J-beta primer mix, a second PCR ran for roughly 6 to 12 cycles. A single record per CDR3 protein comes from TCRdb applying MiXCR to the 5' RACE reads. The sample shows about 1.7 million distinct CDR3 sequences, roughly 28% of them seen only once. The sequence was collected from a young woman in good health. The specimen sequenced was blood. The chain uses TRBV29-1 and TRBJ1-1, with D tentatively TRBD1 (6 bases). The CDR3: CSDYGQRANTEAFF. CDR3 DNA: TGCAGCGACTACGGACAGCGCGCGAACACTGAAGCTTTCTTT.